What follows is one T cell receptor beta chain and its context. What it recognizes is unknown. The sample comes from a study of cytomegalovirus exposure and HLA in healthy donors. Study as a whole: In a later analysis, it was reported that the roughly 120 validation repertoires had been produced on the same platform as the 550 to 700 repertoires belonging to the first cohort.

This table comes from immunoSEQ multiplex PCR, and its TCRdb copy is limited to in-frame clones, with some not included. The sample shows 100,000 to 150,000 clones, about 96% of them seen only once. General observations from the study: The study recorded about 150 TCR beta chains that were cytomegalovirus-associated. The classifier was said to identify cytomegalovirus status with high specificity and sensitivity. The tendency of first-cohort TCR clusters to co-occur in the 90 to 150 validation repertoires was the finding of a later analysis.

J was trimmed by 3 bases and V by 4 bases; bases with no gene match: 5. The CDR3 contains 15 residues. Germline CDR1 KGHSH, CDR2 LQKENI. The receptor was derived from a man between 18 and 29 years old in good health and CMV-seronegative. Sample: PBMCs. The chain has TRBV18 and TRBJ2-3, with TRBD1 matching over 9 bases. The CDR3 spells CASSLGQGSTDTQYF. Here the CDR3 DNA reads TGTGCCAGCTCACTCGGACAGGGGAGTACAGATACGCAGTATTTT. Combining the CDR3 with reference TRBV18 and TRBJ2-3 gives the whole variable domain NAGVMQNPRHLVRRRGQEARLRCSPMKGHSHVYWYRQLPEEGLKFMVYLQKENIIDESGMPKERFSAEFPKEGPSILRIQQVVRGDSAAYFCASSLGQGSTDTQYFGPGTRLTVL.